This is a list of T cell receptor beta chains from one sample in a study of control samples from healthy donors and cancer patients. Method: immunoSEQ multiplex PCR; TCRdb's copy keeps in-frame clones and lacks some. The sample has about 160,000 clones, about 90% seen once; the top ten hold approximately 12%. The sequenced sample was blood. The source of these receptors is a man under 40 in good health. Each CDR3 is given with its conserved first and last residue. Each record gives: J gene, clone size, V gene, CDR3 length, D gene, CDR3 protein, CDR3 DNA. A D gene is named only where the DNA matches it firmly. The size entry is marked missing in some rows and otherwise reads once, few, many or a size class.

>TRBJ1-1|NA|TRBV14|15|NA
CASSQDLGFGTEAFF
TGTGCCAGCAGCCAAGATCTGGGATTCGGCACTGAAGCTTTCTTT
>TRBJ2-7|NA|TRBV6-5|14|NA
CASSNRPRGYEQYF
TGTGCCAGCAGTAACCGGCCCCGGGGCTACGAGCAGTACTTC
>TRBJ2-2|NA|TRBV18|13|NA
CASSSQGSGELFF
TGTGCCAGCTCATCACAGGGCTCCGGGGAGCTGTTTTTT
>TRBJ2-5|NA|TRBV27|21|TRBD2
CASSLRAGPPRTSGKQETQYF
TGTGCCAGCAGTTTAAGAGCAGGACCCCCGAGGACTAGCGGCAAACAAGAGACCCAGTACTTC
>TRBJ2-7|once|TRBV27|14|TRBD1
CASSFPGQLYEQYF
TGTGCCAGCAGTTTCCCGGGACAGCTCTACGAGCAGTACTTC
>TRBJ2-2|NA|TRBV4-3|16|TRBD1
CASSQGRGRGTGELFF
TGCGCCAGCAGCCAAGGAAGGGGGCGAGGCACCGGGGAGCTGTTTTTT
>TRBJ1-5|NA|TRBV27|14|NA
CASSIWGSNQLQHF
TGTGCCAGCAGTATTTGGGGTAGCAATCAGCTCCAGCATTTT
>TRBJ1-3|NA|TRBV7-7|15|NA
CASSLVAGSGNTIYF
TGTGCCAGCAGCTTAGTCGCAGGGTCGGGAAACACCATATATTTT
>TRBJ2-2|NA|TRBV4-2|16|NA
CASSHGRFRDTGELFF
TGTGCCAGCAGCCATGGCAGGTTTCGGGACACCGGGGAGCTGTTTTTT
>TRBJ2-7|NA|TRBV21-1|16|NA
CASSKPPGLGGYEQYF
TGTGCCAGCAGCAAACCTCCGGGACTAGGAGGTTACGAGCAGTACTTC
>TRBJ2-7|NA|TRBV5-4|16|NA
CASSLWSGPITYEQYF
TGTGCCAGCAGCTTGTGGTCGGGGCCGATCACCTACGAGCAGTACTTC
>TRBJ2-5|once|TRBV18|16|TRBD1
CASSPMRTGSGETQYF
TGTGCCAGCTCACCGATGAGGACAGGGAGTGGCGAGACCCAGTACTTC
>TRBJ2-1|NA|TRBV4-1|17|TRBD2
CASSHGRISGSYNEQFF
TGCGCCAGCAGCCACGGAAGGATTAGCGGGAGTTACAATGAGCAGTTCTTC
>TRBJ2-7|NA|TRBV14|13|NA
CASSSDRNYEQYF
TGTGCCAGCAGCTCAGACAGGAACTACGAGCAGTACTTC
>TRBJ2-1|once|TRBV27|13|NA
CASSLSNSWEQFF
TGTGCCAGCAGTTTATCGAACTCTTGGGAGCAGTTCTTC
>TRBJ2-3|NA|TRBV19|14|NA
CASSTYGGTDTQYF
TGTGCCAGTAGTACCTACGGGGGCACAGATACGCAGTATTTT
>TRBJ1-6|NA|TRBV12-3/TRBV12-4|13|NA
CASEGGVSSPLHF
TGTGCCAGCGAGGGGGGGGTGAGTTCACCCCTCCACTTT
>TRBJ2-5|NA|TRBV12-3/TRBV12-4|12|NA
CASSFVEETQYF
TGTGCCAGCAGTTTTGTTGAAGAGACCCAGTACTTC
>TRBJ2-7|few|TRBV4-2|15|TRBD2
CASSQAEGLTDEQYF
TGTGCCAGCAGCCAAGCCGAGGGACTAACCGACGAGCAGTACTTC
>TRBJ2-2|NA|TRBV2|14|NA
CASSLLADTGELFF
TGTGCCAGCAGTCTGCTAGCTGACACCGGGGAGCTGTTTTTT
>TRBJ1-2|few|TRBV6-1|14|TRBD1
CASSEHRDRLSYTF
TGTGCCAGCAGTGAACATAGGGACAGGCTGTCCTACACCTTC
>TRBJ1-5|NA|TRBV5-1|15|NA
CASSLGGDSNQPQHF
TGCGCCAGCAGCTTGGGGGGGGACAGCAATCAGCCCCAGCATTTT
>TRBJ2-2|once|TRBV5-1|15|NA
CASSLSPENTGELFF
TGCGCCAGCAGCTTGTCTCCCGAGAACACCGGGGAGCTGTTTTTT
>TRBJ2-2|NA|TRBV24-1|18|TRBD2
CATSAETSGRHGTGELFF
TGTGCCACCAGTGCCGAGACTAGCGGGAGACACGGCACCGGGGAGCTGTTTTTT
>TRBJ2-2|NA|TRBV23-1|16|NA
CASSLPSVRNTGELFF
TGCGCCAGCAGTCTTCCTAGCGTGCGAAACACCGGGGAGCTGTTTTTT
>TRBJ2-2|NA|TRBV7-2|15|NA
CASSLGQGQTGELFF
TGTGCCAGCAGCTTAGGCCAGGGACAAACCGGGGAGCTGTTTTTT
>TRBJ2-5|NA|TRBV3-1/TRBV3-2|16|NA
CASSQGPQEGSGTQYF
TGTGCCAGCAGCCAAGGACCCCAGGAGGGTAGTGGGACCCAGTACTTC
>TRBJ1-1|NA|TRBV3-1/TRBV3-2|14|NA
CASSQGYTSRGAFF
TGTGCCAGCAGCCAAGGGTACACGTCGAGGGGAGCTTTCTTT